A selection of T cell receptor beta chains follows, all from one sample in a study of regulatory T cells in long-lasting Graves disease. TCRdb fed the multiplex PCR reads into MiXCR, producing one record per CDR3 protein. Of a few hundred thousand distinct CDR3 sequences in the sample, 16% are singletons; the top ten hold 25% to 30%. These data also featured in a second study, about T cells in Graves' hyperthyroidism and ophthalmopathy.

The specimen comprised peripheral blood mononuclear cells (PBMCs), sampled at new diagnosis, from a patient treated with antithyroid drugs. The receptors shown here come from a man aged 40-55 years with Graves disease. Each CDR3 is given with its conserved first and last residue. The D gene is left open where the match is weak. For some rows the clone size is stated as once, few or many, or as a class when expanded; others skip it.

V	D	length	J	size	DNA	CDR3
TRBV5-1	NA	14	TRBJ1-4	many	TGCGCCAGCAGCTTCGGAACAGTGAAAGAAAAACTGTTTTTT	CASSFGTVKEKLFF
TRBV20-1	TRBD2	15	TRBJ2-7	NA	TGCAGTGCTAGAGATCCAGCGGGGGGGCCCTACGAGCAGTACTTC	CSARDPAGGPYEQYF
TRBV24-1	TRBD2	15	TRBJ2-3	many	TGTGCCACCAGCCCCCCGGGGGGTAGCGCAGATACGCAGTATTTT	CATSPPGGSADTQYF
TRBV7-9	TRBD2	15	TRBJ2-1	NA	TGTGCCAGCAGATTCGGGACTAGCACCTACAATGAGCAGTTCTTC	CASRFGTSTYNEQFF
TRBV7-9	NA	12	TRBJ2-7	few	TGTGCCAGCAGCTTAGCGGTCCGGGAGCAGTACTTC	CASSLAVREQYF
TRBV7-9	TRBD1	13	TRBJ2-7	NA	TGTGCCAGCAGCCTGGGACAGGGCAACGAGCAGTACTTC	CASSLGQGNEQYF
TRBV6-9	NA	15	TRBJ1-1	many	TGTGCCAGCAGTTTAACCCGGGCCGTGAACACTGAAGCTTTCTTT	CASSLTRAVNTEAFF
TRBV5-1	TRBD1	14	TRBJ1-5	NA	TGCGCCAGCAGCCTGGGACAGAACAATCAGCCCCAGCATTTT	CASSLGQNNQPQHF
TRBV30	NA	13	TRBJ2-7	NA	TGTGCCTGGACAAGTAAGACCACCTACGAGCAGTACTTC	CAWTSKTTYEQYF
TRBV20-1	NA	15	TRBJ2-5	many	TGCAGTGCTAGAGATTACGGGGGGCGTCGGGAGACCCAGTACTTC	CSARDYGGRRETQYF
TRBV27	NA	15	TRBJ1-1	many	TGTGCCAGCAGTTTATCGGGGGGTATGAACACTGAAGCTTTCTTT	CASSLSGGMNTEAFF
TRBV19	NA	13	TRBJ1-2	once	TGTGCCAGCCATCCGGACGGAGCATATGGCTACACCTTC	CASHPDGAYGYTF
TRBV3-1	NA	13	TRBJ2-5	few	TGTGCCAGCAGGGGGTTGACACCCTTGGCCCAGTACTTC	CASRGLTPLAQYF
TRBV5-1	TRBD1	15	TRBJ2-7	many	TGTGCCAGCAGTTTCGGACAGGGCCCTTCCTACGAGCAGTACTTC	CASSFGQGPSYEQYF
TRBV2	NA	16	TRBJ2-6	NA	TGTGCCAGCAGCGCTTCCAGGGCATCCGGGGCCAACGTCCTGACTTTC	CASSASRASGANVLTF
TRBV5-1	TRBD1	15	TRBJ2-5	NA	TGCGCCAGCAGCTCATTTGGGACAGGGGCGGAGACCCAGTACTTC	CASSSFGTGAETQYF
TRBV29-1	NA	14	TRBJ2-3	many	TGCAGCGGATCGTCACCTAGAGGCACAGATACGCAGTATTTT	CSGSSPRGTDTQYF
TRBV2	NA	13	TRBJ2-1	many	TGTGCCAGCGGTCAACTTCCCTACAATGAGCAGTTCTTC	CASGQLPYNEQFF
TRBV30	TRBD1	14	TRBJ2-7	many	TGTGCCTGGAGTACCGGGACAGGGGACTACGAGCAGTACTTC	CAWSTGTGDYEQYF
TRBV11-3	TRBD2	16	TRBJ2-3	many	TGTGCCAGCAGCCTCGGACTAGCGGGGGGTTCAGATACGCAGTATTTT	CASSLGLAGGSDTQYF
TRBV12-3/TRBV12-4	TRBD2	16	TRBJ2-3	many	TGTGCCAGCAGGAACTTAGCGGGGGGGCCGGCAGATACGCAGTATTTT	CASRNLAGGPADTQYF
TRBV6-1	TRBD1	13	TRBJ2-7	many	TGTGCCAGCAGCCGGGACAGAGACTACGAGCAGTACTTC	CASSRDRDYEQYF
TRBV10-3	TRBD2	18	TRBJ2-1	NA	TGTGCCATCAGTGAGCCCAATTTGCGGGGGGTTGGTTACAATGAGCAGTTCTTC	CAISEPNLRGVGYNEQFF
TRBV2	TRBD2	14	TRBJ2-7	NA	TGTGCCAGCAGACCCACTAGCGAGGGCTACGAGCAGTACTTC	CASRPTSEGYEQYF
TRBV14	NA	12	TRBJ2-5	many	TGTGCCAGCAGCCAACACCAAGAGACCCAGTACTTC	CASSQHQETQYF
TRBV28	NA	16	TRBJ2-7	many	TGTACCAGCAGTTTTATGGCGGGACACCTCGCCTACGAGCAGTACTTC	CTSSFMAGHLAYEQYF
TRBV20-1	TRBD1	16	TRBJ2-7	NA	TGCAGTGCTAGTGGGGTGACCGGGACAGCATCCTACGAGCAGTACTTC	CSASGVTGTASYEQYF
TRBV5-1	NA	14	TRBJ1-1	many	TGCGCCAGCAGCTTAAGGGGTCGGGGCACTGAAGCTTTCTTT	CASSLRGRGTEAFF
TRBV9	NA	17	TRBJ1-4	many	TGTGCCAGCAGCGTGGGGAGGGGACGTCCAACGGATGAAAAACTGTTTTTT	CASSVGRGRPTDEKLFF